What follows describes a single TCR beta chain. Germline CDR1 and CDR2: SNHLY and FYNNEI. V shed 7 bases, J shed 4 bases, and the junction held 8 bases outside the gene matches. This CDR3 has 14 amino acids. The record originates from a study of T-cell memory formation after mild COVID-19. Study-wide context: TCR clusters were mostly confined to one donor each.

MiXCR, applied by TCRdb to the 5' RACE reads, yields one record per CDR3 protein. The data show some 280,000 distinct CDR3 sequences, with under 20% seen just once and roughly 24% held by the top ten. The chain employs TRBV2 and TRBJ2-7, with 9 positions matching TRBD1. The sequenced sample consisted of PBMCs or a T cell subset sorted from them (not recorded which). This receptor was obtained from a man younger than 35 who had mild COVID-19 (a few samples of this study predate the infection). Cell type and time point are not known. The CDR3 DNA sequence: TGTGCCAGCACCCGAGGGGGACAGGGTTACGAGCAGTACGTC. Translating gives CASTRGGQGYEQYV.